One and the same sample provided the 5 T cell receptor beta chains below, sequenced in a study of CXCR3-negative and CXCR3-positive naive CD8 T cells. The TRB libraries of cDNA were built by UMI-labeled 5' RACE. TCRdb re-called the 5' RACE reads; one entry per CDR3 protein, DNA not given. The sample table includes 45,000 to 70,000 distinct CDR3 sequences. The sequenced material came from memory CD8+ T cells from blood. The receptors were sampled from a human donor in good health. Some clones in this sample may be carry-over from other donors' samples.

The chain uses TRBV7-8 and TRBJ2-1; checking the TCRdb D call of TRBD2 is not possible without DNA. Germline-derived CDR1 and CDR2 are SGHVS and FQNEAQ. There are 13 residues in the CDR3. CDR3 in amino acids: CASSFERGSEQFF.

The CDR3 protein is CASSLSLRDIDTQYF. The chain uses TRBV7-6 and TRBJ2-3. The CDR3 runs to 15 residues. Germline V CDR1 and CDR2: SGHVS, FNYEAQ.

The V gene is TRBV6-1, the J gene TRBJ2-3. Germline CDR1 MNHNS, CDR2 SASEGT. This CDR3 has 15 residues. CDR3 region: CASSEWGSSTDTQYF.

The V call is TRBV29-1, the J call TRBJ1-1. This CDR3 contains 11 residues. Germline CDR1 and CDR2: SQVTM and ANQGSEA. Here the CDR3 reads CSVETYQGAFF.

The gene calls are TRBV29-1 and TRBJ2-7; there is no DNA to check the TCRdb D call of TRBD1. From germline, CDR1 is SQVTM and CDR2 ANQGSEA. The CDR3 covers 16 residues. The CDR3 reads CSVVDFDSPSSYEQYF.